The 20 T cell receptor beta chains in this list originate from one sample, sequenced in a study of cytomegalovirus exposure and HLA in healthy donors. It was with 60 Vbeta and 13 Jbeta primers that the PCR ran. The data were produced by immunoSEQ multiplex PCR, yet TCRdb's version contains in-frame clones alone and is incomplete. Among 100,000 or so clones listed, around 74% were seen once. The specimen sequenced was PBMCs. Every receptor here comes from a middle-aged man in good health and CMV-seronegative.

This clone turned up a few times. The V and J genes are TRBV19 and TRBJ2-2; 11 nucleotides match TRBD2. From germline, CDR1 is LNHDA and CDR2 SQIVND (reference sequence). Trimming at V came to 5 bases and at J to 2 bases, leaving 10 bases not matched to a gene. CDR3 size: 18 residues. The CDR3 nucleotides are TGTGCCAGTAGTTCTAAACTAGCGGGAGCGATTAACACCGGGGAGCTGTTTTTT. Residues: CASSSKLAGAINTGELFF. The complete variable domain, with remaining parts taken from reference TRBV19 and TRBJ2-2, reads DGGITQSPKYLFRKEGQNVTLSCEQNLNHDAMYWYRQDPGQGLRLIYYSQIVNDFQKGDIAEGYSVSREKKESFPLTVTSAQKNPTAFYLCASSSKLAGAINTGELFFGEGSRLTVL.

This clone turned up a few times. The CDR3 here is CASSPNRGYEQYF. The DNA of the CDR3 is TGCGCCAGCAGCCCAAACAGGGGTTACGAGCAGTACTTC. The rearrangement uses TRBV4-1 and TRBJ2-7; 7 nucleotides agree with TRBD1. Germline V gives CDR1 MGHRA, CDR2 YSYEKL. The CDR3 covers 13 residues. Trimming removed 4 bases from V and 4 bases from J; junction bases left unmatched: 4.

The chain uses TRBV5-8 and TRBJ2-7; the D gene is possibly TRBD2 (6 bases). V lost 0 bases and J lost 0, with 16 bases in between. Germline CDR1 SGHTS, CDR2 YDEGEE. This CDR3 comprises 17 residues. DNA of the CDR3: TGTGCCAGCAGCTTGGATGCGGGGACCCTGAGCTCCTACGAGCAGTACTTC. As protein: CASSLDAGTLSSYEQYF.

This chain links TRBV14 with TRBJ2-2; TRBD1 might be the D (7 bases). The V end lost 0 bases, the J end lost 0 bases, and 26 bases lay between the germline ends. This CDR3 spans 22 amino acids. In germline, CDR1 is SGHDN, CDR2 FVKESK. The DNA for the CDR3 is TGTGCCAGCAGCCAAGATTATGGCAGGGGGGACAAAACCTACACGAACACCGGGGAGCTGTTTTTT. This codes for CASSQDYGRGDKTYTNTGELFF.

The CDR3 is CASSQDSTVQYTIYF. The CDR3 DNA is TGCGCCAGCAGCCAAGATTCAACAGTGCAGTACACCATATATTTT. The J gene is TRBJ1-3, the V gene TRBV4-1; D gene ambiguous. V gave up 0 bases and J gave up 8 bases, with 14 bases separating them. The CDR3 totals 15 residues. CDR1 is MGHRA and CDR2 is YSYEKL in the germline V gene.

V usage is TRBV7-9 and J usage is TRBJ2-3; D is perhaps TRBD2 (5 bases). The CDR3 has 16 residues. Deletions cut 0 bases from V and 7 bases from J, with 17 bases between. The germline gives CDR1 SEHNR, CDR2 FQNEAQ (reference sequence). In DNA, the CDR3 is TGTGCCAGCAGCTTAGCGGTGCTGGGAGTGGCTCATACGCAGTATTTT. Its protein is CASSLAVLGVAHTQYF.

The rearrangement uses TRBV7-2 and TRBJ2-2, with 14 bases aligning to TRBD2. The CDR3 extends over 18 amino acids. The V gene's germline CDR1 is SGHTA and CDR2 FQGNSA. J lost 1 base, V lost 0 bases, and 1 base had no gene match. The chain's CDR3 is CASSLAGTSGRNTGELFF. The CDR3 nucleotides read TGTGCCAGCAGCTTAGCGGGGACTAGCGGGAGGAACACCGGGGAGCTGTTTTTT. Based on the CDR3 plus reference TRBV7-2 and TRBJ2-2, the full variable domain is GAGVSQSPSNKVTEKGKDVELRCDPISGHTALYWYRQSLGQGLEFLIYFQGNSAPDKSGLPSDRFSAERTGGSVSTLTIQRTQQEDSAVYLCASSLAGTSGRNTGELFFGEGSRLTVL.

This rearrangement joins TRBV29-1 to TRBJ2-7, with 15 bases fitting TRBD2. CDR3 length: 14 residues. V trimming: 7 bases; J trimming: 4 bases; junction bases outside the gene matches: 5. Germline V gene data show CDR1 as SQVTM and CDR2 as ANQGSEA. CDR3 region: CSAGTSGRSYEQYF. The DNA of the CDR3 is TGCAGCGCCGGGACTAGCGGGAGGTCGTACGAGCAGTACTTC.

The rearrangement joins TRBV9 to TRBJ1-3; a weak D match, TRBD1 (6 bases). The CDR3 is 15 residues long. Germline CDR1 SGDLS, CDR2 YYNGEE. V was pared by 1 base and J by 1 base, with 9 bases between. Here the CDR3 DNA reads TGTGCCAGCAGCGTAAACGGACAGTCTGGAAACACCATATATTTT. Amino acids: CASSVNGQSGNTIYF. The full variable domain, completed using reference TRBV9 and TRBJ1-3, is DSGVTQTPKHLITATGQRVTLRCSPRSGDLSVYWYQQSLDQGLQFLIQYYNGEERAKGNILERFSAQQFPDLHSELNLSSLELGDSALYFCASSVNGQSGNTIYFGEGSWLTVV.

This clone appeared once. The chain is built from TRBV29-1 and TRBJ1-1; D is undetermined. The CDR3 is 11 residues long. V was trimmed by 4 bases and J by 3 bases, leaving 6 bases between them. Germline-derived CDR1 and CDR2 are SQVTM and ANQGSEA. CDR3 loop: CSVGADTEAFF. The CDR3 DNA reads as TGCAGCGTTGGGGCAGACACTGAAGCTTTCTTT.

The V and J genes are TRBV5-8 and TRBJ2-7; D is perhaps TRBD2 (5 bases). V shed 1 base and J shed 3 bases, with 11 bases lying between them. This CDR3 spans 14 amino acids. Germline-derived CDR1 and CDR2 are SGHTS and YDEGEE. The CDR3 coding sequence is TGTGCCAGCAGCTTGAACGGGGAGCACTACGAGCAGTACTTC. This gives the protein CASSLNGEHYEQYF.

The rearrangement links TRBV7-6 to TRBJ2-2, with 8 bases lining up with TRBD2. The junction had 7 bases not matched to a gene; V was cut back by 5 bases and J by 5 bases. The germline V gene has CDR1 SGHVS and CDR2 FNYEAQ. CDR3 size: 15 residues. The CDR3 sequence: CASSQSGSLTGELFF. For the CDR3, the DNA is TGTGCCAGCAGCCAGAGCGGGAGTTTGACCGGGGAGCTGTTTTTT. The full variable domain, its missing parts supplied by reference TRBV7-6 and TRBJ2-2, is GAGVSQSPRYKVTKRGQDVALRCDPISGHVSLYWYRQALGQGPEFLTYFNYEAQQDKSGLPNDRFSAERPEGSISTLTIQRTEQRDSAMYRCASSQSGSLTGELFFGEGSRLTVL.

This clone was observed a single time. This chain joins TRBV30 and TRBJ1-4; perhaps TRBD1 as D (5 bases). Trimming pared 0 bases from V and 7 bases from J, leaving 15 bases between. Germline-derived CDR1 and CDR2 are GTSNPN and SVGIG (reference sequence). This CDR3 has 15 amino acids. CDR3 DNA sequence: TGTGCCTGGAGTGTACCGGACACCGTAGGTGAAAAACTGTTTTTT. Translation gives CAWSVPDTVGEKLFF.

This clone was recorded a few times. This chain uses TRBV14 with TRBJ1-4; D possibly corresponds to TRBD1 (5 bases). V gave up 6 bases and J gave up 8 bases, with 22 bases separating them. Germline V CDR1 and CDR2: SGHDN, FVKESK. This CDR3 spans 16 amino acids. The CDR3 spells CASSLPRGRGGEKLFF. CDR3 DNA sequence: TGTGCCAGCAGTCTACCAAGAGGCCGGGGGGGAGAAAAACTGTTTTTT.

This sequence joins TRBV19 and TRBJ1-2; 7 bases match TRBD1. In germline, CDR1 is LNHDA, CDR2 SQIVND (reference sequence). The ends lost 9 bases at V and 5 bases at J; junction bases unmatched: 9. This CDR3 contains 13 residues. CDR3 in DNA: TGTGCCAGCCGGGACAGTCAAGAGTATGGCTACACCTTC. This encodes CASRDSQEYGYTF.

The gene calls are TRBV28 and TRBJ1-2; D is unresolved. Germline assignment: CDR1 MDHEN and CDR2 SYDVKM. Trimming pared 2 bases from V and 4 bases from J, leaving 11 bases between. The CDR3 consists of 14 residues. Here the CDR3 reads CASSLIQPGYGYTF. The CDR3 DNA reads TGTGCCAGCAGTTTAATACAGCCCGGCTATGGCTACACCTTC.

V and J are TRBV30 and TRBJ2-7; maybe TRBD2 (5 bases). Trimming left V 4 bases short and J 7 bases short, with 14 bases between. CDR3 length equals 12 residues. CDR1 GTSNPN and CDR2 SVGIG come from the germline V gene (reference sequence). In DNA, the CDR3 is TGTGCCTGGAATAGCGAGCTCCGAGAGCAGTACTTC. Its protein is CAWNSELREQYF.

V usage is TRBV28 and J usage is TRBJ1-1; 8 bases align to TRBD1. The V and J ends lost 6 bases and 6 bases, in that order; junction bases with no gene match: 15. The CDR3 is 16 amino acids. CDR1 and CDR2 from the germline V gene are MDHEN and SYDVKM. CDR3 bases: TGTGCCAGCAGACCAGGGGGCCTAAGAGAGAGGGCTGAAGCTTTCTTT. It yields the protein CASRPGGLRERAEAFF.

The chain has TRBV7-2 and TRBJ1-2, with D unclear. The CDR3 length is 12 residues. Trimming pared 1 base from V and 4 bases from J, leaving 4 bases between. Germline V gene lookup returns CDR1 SGHTA and CDR2 FQGNSA. The chain's CDR3 is CASSLESYGYTF. The DNA for the CDR3 is TGTGCCAGCAGCTTAGAGAGCTATGGCTACACCTTC.

V and J are TRBV7-2 and TRBJ2-7; D not certain. CDR1 is SGHTA, CDR2 FQGNSA, per germline. The CDR3 has 15 amino acids. Trimming cost V 5 bases and J 0 bases, with 14 bases left between them. CDR3 in amino acids: CASSPAGGPSYEQYF. The CDR3 nucleotides are TGTGCCAGCAGCCCGGCTGGCGGTCCCTCCTACGAGCAGTACTTC.